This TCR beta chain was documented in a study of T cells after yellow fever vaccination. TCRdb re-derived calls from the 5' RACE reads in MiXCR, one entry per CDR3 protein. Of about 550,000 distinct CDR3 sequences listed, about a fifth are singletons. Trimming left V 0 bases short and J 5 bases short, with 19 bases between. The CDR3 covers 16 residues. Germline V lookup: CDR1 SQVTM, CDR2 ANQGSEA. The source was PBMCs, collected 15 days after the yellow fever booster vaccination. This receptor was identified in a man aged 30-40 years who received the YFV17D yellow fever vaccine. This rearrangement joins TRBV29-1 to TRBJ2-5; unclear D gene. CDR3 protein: CSVEDQDFGTVETQYF. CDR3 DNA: TGCAGCGTTGAAGATCAGGATTTCGGAACGGTGGAGACCCAGTACTTC.